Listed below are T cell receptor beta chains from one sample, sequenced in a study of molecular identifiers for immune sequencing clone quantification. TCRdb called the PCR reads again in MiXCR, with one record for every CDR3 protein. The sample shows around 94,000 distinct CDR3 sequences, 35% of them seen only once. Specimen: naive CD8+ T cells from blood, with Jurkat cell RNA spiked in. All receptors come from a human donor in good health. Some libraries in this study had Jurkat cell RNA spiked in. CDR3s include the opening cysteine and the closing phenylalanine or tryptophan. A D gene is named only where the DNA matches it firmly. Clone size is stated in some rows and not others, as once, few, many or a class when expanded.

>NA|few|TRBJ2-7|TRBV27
TGTGCCAGCAGTTCGTTGAGGGCACCCTACGAGCAGTACTTC
CASSSLRAPYEQYF
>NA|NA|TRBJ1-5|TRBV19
TGTGCCAGTAGTGACCAGCAGGGGTATTATAGCAATCAGCCCCAGCATTTT
CASSDQQGYYSNQPQHF
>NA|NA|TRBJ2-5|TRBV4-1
TGCGCCAGCAGCCAAGAGGTGGTAAGACTAACCCAAGAGACCCAGTGCTTC
CASSQEVVRLTQETQCF
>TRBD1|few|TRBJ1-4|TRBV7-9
TGTGCCAGCAGACCGACAGGGGCCGGGGCAACTAATGAAAAACTGTTTTTT
CASRPTGAGATNEKLFF
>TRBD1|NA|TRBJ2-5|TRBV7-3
TGTGCCAGCAGCCCGTACGGGACAGGAGAGACCCAGTACTTC
CASSPYGTGETQYF
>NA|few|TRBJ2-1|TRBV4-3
TGCGCCAGCAGCCAAGCAGGGCCACGGAATGAGCAGTTCTTC
CASSQAGPRNEQFF
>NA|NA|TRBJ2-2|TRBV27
TGTGCCAGCAGTTTAATAGGGGCCGGGGAGCTGTTTTTT
CASSLIGAGELFF
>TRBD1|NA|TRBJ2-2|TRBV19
TGTGCCAGTAGTTTCTCACGGACAGGGAAGACCGGGGAGCTGTTTTTT
CASSFSRTGKTGELFF
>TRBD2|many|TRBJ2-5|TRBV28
TGTGCCAGCAGTATACGACTAGCGGGAGGGCAAGAGACCCAGTACTTC
CASSIRLAGGQETQYF
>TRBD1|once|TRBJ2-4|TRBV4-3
TGCGCCAGCCGCCAAAAACAGGGGGGAGCCAAAAACATTCAGTACTTC
CASRQKQGGAKNIQYF
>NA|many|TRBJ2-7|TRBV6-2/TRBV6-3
TGTGCCAGCCGGGTCAGACCTTACGAGCAGTACTTC
CASRVRPYEQYF
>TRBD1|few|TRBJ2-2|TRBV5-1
TGCGCCAGCAGCGGCACGGACAGGGTAAACACCGGGGAGCTGTTTTTT
CASSGTDRVNTGELFF
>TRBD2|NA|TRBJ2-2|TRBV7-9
TGTGCCAGCAGCTTAGTTGGACTAGCGGGAGTCCACGGGGAGCTGTATTTT
CASSLVGLAGVHGELYF
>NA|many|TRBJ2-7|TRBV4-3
TGCGCCAGCAGCCAAGATGTGGGCAGGGTCGGAGAGCAGTACTTC
CASSQDVGRVGEQYF
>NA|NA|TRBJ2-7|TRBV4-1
TGCGCCAGCAGCCAAGCCAACAGGGCGTCGTGGTACGAGCAGTACTTC
CASSQANRASWYEQYF
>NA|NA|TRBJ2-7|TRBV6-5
TGTGCCAGCCAGTTTGGGCGACCCGGAGACAGGGAGCAGTACTTC
CASQFGRPGDREQYF
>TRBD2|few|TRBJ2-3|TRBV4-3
TGCGCCAGCAGCCCAGATGTGCTAGCGGGAGGGCCAGAAGATACGCAGTATTTT
CASSPDVLAGGPEDTQYF
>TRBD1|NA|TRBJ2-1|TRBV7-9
TGTGCCAGCAGCTTGGACAGGCGACTTAACAATGAGCAGTTCTTC
CASSLDRRLNNEQFF
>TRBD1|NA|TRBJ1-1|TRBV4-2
TGTGCCAGCAGCCAACAGGGGGCTGGGACTGAAGCTTTCTTT
CASSQQGAGTEAFF
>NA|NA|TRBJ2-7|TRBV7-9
TGTGCCAGCACCCCCAGCTACGAGCAGTACTTC
CASTPSYEQYF
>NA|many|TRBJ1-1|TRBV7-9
TGTGCCAGCACCCCACCGGGACAGAACACTGAAGCTTTCTTT
CASTPPGQNTEAFF
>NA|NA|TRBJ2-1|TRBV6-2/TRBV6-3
TGTGCCAGCAGTTACTTGACGGGGTACAATGAGCAGTTCTTC
CASSYLTGYNEQFF
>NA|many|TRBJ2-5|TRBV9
TGTGCCAGCAGCGTAGAGGATGAGACCCAGTACTTC
CASSVEDETQYF
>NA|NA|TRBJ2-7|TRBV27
TGTGCCAGCAGTTGGATAGGGGGCTACGAGCAGTACTTC
CASSWIGGYEQYF
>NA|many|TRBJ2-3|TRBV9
TGTGCCAGCAGCGCGCCTGGGGGTGGCGGGCCCGATACGCAGTATTTT
CASSAPGGGGPDTQYF
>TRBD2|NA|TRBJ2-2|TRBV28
TGTGCCAGCAGTGGGAGACTAGCGGGCCCTTCCGGGGAGCTGTTTTTT
CASSGRLAGPSGELFF
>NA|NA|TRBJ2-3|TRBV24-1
TGTGCCACCAGTCCTACTAGGCCATACACAGATACGCAGTATTTT
CATSPTRPYTDTQYF
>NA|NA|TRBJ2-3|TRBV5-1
TGCGCCAGCAGATCGGAGGGGCTCACAGATACGCAGTATTTT
CASRSEGLTDTQYF
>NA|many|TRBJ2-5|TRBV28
TGTGCCAGCAGTTTAGCCTATGAGGAGACCCAGTACTTC
CASSLAYEETQYF
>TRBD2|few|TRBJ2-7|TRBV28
TGTGCCAGCAGTTTCTTTTCCTCGACTAGCGGCTACGAGCAGTACTTC
CASSFFSSTSGYEQYF
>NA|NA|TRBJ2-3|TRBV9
TGTGCCAGCAGCGTGCCCATAGATACGCAGTGTTTT
CASSVPIDTQCF
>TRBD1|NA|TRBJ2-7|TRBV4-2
TGTGCCAGCAGCCACACACAGGGGACCTCCTACGAGCAGTACTTC
CASSHTQGTSYEQYF
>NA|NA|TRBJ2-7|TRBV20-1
TGCAGTGCTCCGGAAACGACAGGCTCGTACGAGCAGTGCTTC
CSAPETTGSYEQCF
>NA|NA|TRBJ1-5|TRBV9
TGTGCCAGCAGCGTAGGGGCCAGCAATCAGCCCCAGCATTTT
CASSVGASNQPQHF
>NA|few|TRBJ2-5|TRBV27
TGTGCCAGCAGTTATCAACTCGAGGAGACCCAGTACTTC
CASSYQLEETQYF
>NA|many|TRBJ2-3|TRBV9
TGTGCCAGCAGCGTTTCGATCCGGGACTCAACTTACACAGATACGCAGTATTTT
CASSVSIRDSTYTDTQYF
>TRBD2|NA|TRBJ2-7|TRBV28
TGTGCCAGCAGAATAGCGGGAGAGGGCTACGAGCAGGACTTC
CASRIAGEGYEQDF
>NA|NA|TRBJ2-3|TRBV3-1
TGTGCCAGCAGCCAGTTGCCTTTTGGGGATACGCAGTATTTT
CASSQLPFGDTQYF
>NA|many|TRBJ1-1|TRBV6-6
TGTGCCAGCACGGGGAAATACACTGAAGCTTTCTTT
CASTGKYTEAFF
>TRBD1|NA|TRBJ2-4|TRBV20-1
TGCAGTGCTAGAGGGGGACAGCTAGGAAACATTCAGTACTTC
CSARGGQLGNIQYF
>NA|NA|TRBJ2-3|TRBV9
TGTGCCAGCAGCGTCCTGCGGGCTAGCACAGATACGCAGTATTTT
CASSVLRASTDTQYF
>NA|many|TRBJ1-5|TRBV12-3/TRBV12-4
TGTGCCAGCAGTCCAATCAATCAGCCCCAGCATTTT
CASSPINQPQHF
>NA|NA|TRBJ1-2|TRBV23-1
TGCGCCAGCAGCCAAGGGGCCCCGCAGGGCTACACCTTC
CASSQGAPQGYTF
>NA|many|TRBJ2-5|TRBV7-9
TGTGCCAGCAGCTTAGTCCTCCGGGCAGAGACCCAGTACTTC
CASSLVLRAETQYF
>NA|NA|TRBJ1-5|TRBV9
TGTGCCAGCAGCCGGAACCACAGGACAGATCAGCCCCAGCATTTT
CASSRNHRTDQPQHF
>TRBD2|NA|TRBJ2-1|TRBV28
TGTGCCACCATAGCGGGAGGGAGGAATGAGCAGTTCTTC
CATIAGGRNEQFF
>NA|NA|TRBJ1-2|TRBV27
TGTGCCAGCAGTTTTCAGGGAACCTATGGCTACACCTTC
CASSFQGTYGYTF
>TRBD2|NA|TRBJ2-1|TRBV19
TGTGCCAGTAGTTGGGGGACTAGCGGCTACAATGAGCAGTTCTTC
CASSWGTSGYNEQFF
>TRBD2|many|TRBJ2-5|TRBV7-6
TGTGCCAGCAGCAGCAGGGGAAGCGGGAGAGAGACCCAGTACTTC
CASSSRGSGRETQYF
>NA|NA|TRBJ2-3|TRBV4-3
TGCGCCAGCAGTCGCGCTGTTACAGATACGCAGTATTTT
CASSRAVTDTQYF
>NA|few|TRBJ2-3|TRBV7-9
TGTGCCAGCTCACAAGGCCCACCTCGCACAGATACGCAGTATTTT
CASSQGPPRTDTQYF
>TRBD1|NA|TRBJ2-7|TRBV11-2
TGTGCCAGCAGCAACAGCCCGGGACAGAAAGGCTACGAGCAGTACTTC
CASSNSPGQKGYEQYF
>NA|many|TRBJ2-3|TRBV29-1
TGCAGCGTTTTAGGGGCGGGACCCACAGATACGCAGTATTTT
CSVLGAGPTDTQYF